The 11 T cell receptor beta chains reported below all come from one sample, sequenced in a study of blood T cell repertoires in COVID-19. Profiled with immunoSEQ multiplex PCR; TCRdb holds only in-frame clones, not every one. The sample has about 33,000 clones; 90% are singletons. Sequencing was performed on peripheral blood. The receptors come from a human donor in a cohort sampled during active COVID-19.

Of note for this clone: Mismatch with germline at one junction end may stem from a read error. The CDR3 DNA reads TGTGCCAGTAGTCTAGAGAGCGGGAGACTCTACAATGAGCAGTTCTTC. This sequence encodes CASSLESGRLYNEQFF. This chain connects TRBV19 to TRBJ2-1; 8 nucleotides match TRBD2. CDR1 is LNHDA, CDR2 SQIVND, per germline (reference sequence). CDR3 size: 16 residues.

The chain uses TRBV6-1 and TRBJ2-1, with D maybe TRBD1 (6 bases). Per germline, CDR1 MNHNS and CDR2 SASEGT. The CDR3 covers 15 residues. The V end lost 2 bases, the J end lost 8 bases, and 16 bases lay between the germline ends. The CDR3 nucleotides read TGTGCCAGCAGTGAATTCAGGGGCGAGGTCGATGAGCAGTTCTTC. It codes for CASSEFRGEVDEQFF.

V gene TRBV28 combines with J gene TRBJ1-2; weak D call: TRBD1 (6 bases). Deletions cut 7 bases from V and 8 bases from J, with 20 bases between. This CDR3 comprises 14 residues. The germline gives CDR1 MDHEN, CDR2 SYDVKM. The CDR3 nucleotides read TGTGCCAGCATCTCGGGGGGCCGGGTCTTCGGCTACACCTTC. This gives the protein CASISGGRVFGYTF.

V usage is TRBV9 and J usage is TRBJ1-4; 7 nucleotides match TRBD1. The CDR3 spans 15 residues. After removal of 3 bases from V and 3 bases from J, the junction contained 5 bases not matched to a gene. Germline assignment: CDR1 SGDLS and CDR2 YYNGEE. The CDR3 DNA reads TGTGCCAGCAGCGCCTCCGGGACAGCTAATGAAAAACTGTTTTTT. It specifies CASSASGTANEKLFF.

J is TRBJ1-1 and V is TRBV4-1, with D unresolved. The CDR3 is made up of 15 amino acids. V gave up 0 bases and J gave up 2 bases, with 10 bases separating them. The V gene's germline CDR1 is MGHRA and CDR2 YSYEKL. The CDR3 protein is CASSQESRLNTEAFF. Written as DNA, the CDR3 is TGCGCCAGCAGCCAAGAATCACGACTCAACACTGAAGCTTTCTTT.

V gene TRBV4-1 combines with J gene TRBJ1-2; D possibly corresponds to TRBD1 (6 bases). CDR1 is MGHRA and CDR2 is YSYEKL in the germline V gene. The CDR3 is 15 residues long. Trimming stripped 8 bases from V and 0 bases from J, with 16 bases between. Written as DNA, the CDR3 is TGCGCCAGCCGATCCGGGACACGAGCTAACTATGGCTACACCTTC. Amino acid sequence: CASRSGTRANYGYTF.

DNA of the CDR3: TGTGCCAGCAGTTTAAAGGGGACTGGTTTGTTTGAGCAGTTCTTC. It codes for CASSLKGTGLFEQFF. The rearrangement joins TRBV27 to TRBJ2-1; D possibly corresponds to TRBD2 (6 bases). CDR1 MNHEY and CDR2 SMNVEV come from the germline V gene (reference sequence). The V gene lost 2 bases and the J gene lost 9 bases, with 17 bases spanning the gap. The CDR3 has 15 amino acids.

CDR3 sequence reads: CASSGGQGLLNEKLFF. The CDR3 nucleotides read TGTGCCAGCAGTGGTGGACAGGGGCTTTTGAATGAAAAACTGTTTTTT. V usage is TRBV6-1 and J usage is TRBJ1-4; 9 bases are a match to TRBD1. Germline CDR1 is MNHNS and CDR2 is SASEGT. The J segment lost 5 bases and the V segment lost 4 bases, leaving 8 bases of the junction unmatched. The CDR3 runs 16 residues.

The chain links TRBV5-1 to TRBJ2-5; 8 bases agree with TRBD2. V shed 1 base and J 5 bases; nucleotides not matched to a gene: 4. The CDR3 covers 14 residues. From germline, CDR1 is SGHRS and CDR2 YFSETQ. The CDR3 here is CASSLWPSGETQYF. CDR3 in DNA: TGCGCCAGCAGCTTGTGGCCTAGCGGGGAGACCCAGTACTTC.

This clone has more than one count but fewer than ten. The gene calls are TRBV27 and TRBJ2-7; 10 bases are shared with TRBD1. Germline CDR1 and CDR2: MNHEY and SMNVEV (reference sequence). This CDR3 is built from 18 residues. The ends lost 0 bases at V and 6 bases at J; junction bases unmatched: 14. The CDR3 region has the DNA TGTGCCAGCAGTTTATCGTTGGTTGGAGGGACAGGGGTCAGCGAGCAGTACTTC. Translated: CASSLSLVGGTGVSEQYF.

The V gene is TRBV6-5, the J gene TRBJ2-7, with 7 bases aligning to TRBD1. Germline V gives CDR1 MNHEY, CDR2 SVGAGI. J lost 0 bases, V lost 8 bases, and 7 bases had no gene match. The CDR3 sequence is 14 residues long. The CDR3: CASRYRGSSYEQYF. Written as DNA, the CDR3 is TGTGCCAGCCGATACAGGGGAAGCTCCTACGAGCAGTACTTC.